The sequence of this T cell receptor (beta chain) was determined in a study of OX40 agonist ivuxolimab in advanced cancers. Findings and caveats of the study: Expanded peripheral T cells had an undetermined antigen specificity.

The ends were cut back, 3 bases at V and 4 bases at J, with 10 bases in the middle. The germline V gene has CDR1 LNHDA and CDR2 SQIVND (reference sequence). The CDR3 has 14 amino acids. Only in-frame clones appear in the TCRdb table, and some are missing; sequencing was by immunoSEQ multiplex PCR. Among about 48,000 clones, over 75% were seen once, and the ten largest hold more than 1.5%. Details on this clone: Its antigen is undetermined.

The receptor's source is an adult with an advanced solid tumor such as melanoma, head and neck, liver or kidney cancer. The sample in question was CD4+ or CD8+ T cells sorted from blood, obtained in a trial of the OX40 agonist ivuxolimab. The rearrangement uses TRBV19 and TRBJ2-4, with a possible D match to TRBD1 (6 bases). The CDR3 loop reads CASSIEQGKNIQYF. The CDR3 nucleotides are TGTGCCAGTAGTATCGAACAGGGAAAAAACATTCAGTACTTC.